A single sample is the source of the 23 T cell receptor beta chains below, sequenced in a study of Graves' ophthalmopathy and Graves' hyperthyroidism. As the template, RNA transcripts were used to amplify TCR beta CDR3 regions. First-round RT-PCR used HTBI primers; second-round multiplex PCR followed. Each CDR3 protein is one row after TCRdb ran MiXCR on the multiplex PCR reads. Of some 390,000 distinct CDR3 sequences in the sample, around 20% were seen once. Sequenced material: peripheral blood. Receptor source: a woman aged 18-29 years with Graves' ophthalmopathy.

V usage is TRBV7-2 and J usage is TRBJ2-2; D may be TRBD1 or TRBD2 (5 bases each). The germline CDR1 and CDR2 sequences are SGHTA and FQGNSA. The CDR3 spans 14 residues. V was clipped by 4 bases and J by 8 bases, with 14 bases between them. The DNA of the CDR3 is TGTGCCAGCAGCTCCCAGGGACCCTTAGGGGAGCTGTTTTTT. Its translation is CASSSQGPLGELFF. The full variable domain, with the rest looked up from reference TRBV7-2 and TRBJ2-2, is GAGVSQSPSNKVTEKGKDVELRCDPISGHTALYWYRQSLGQGLEFLIYFQGNSAPDKSGLPSDRFSAERTGGSVSTLTIQRTQQEDSAVYLCASSSQGPLGELFFGEGSRLTVL.

This clonotype has a count of ten or more. The chain links TRBV18 to TRBJ2-4, with a tentative D call TRBD2 (5 bases). The CDR3 length is 17 residues. Trimming pared 6 bases from V and 0 bases from J, leaving 18 bases between. Germline assignment: CDR1 KGHSH and CDR2 LQKENI. The CDR3 region is CASSPSLGRGAKNIQYF. CDR3 sequence (DNA): TGTGCCAGCTCGCCCTCCCTGGGCCGGGGAGCCAAAAACATTCAGTACTTC.

In this sample, this clonotype turned up many times. The chain combines TRBV28 with TRBJ1-5; D not resolved. This CDR3 contains 14 residues. The germline CDR1 and CDR2 sequences are MDHEN and SYDVKM. The V end lost 3 bases, the J end lost 7 bases, and 13 bases lay between the germline ends. This CDR3 is CASSLEGMGQPQHF. The CDR3 DNA reads TGTGCCAGCAGTTTGGAGGGAATGGGACAGCCCCAGCATTTT.

There are many counts of this clonotype. This chain links TRBV30 with TRBJ2-7; either TRBD1 or TRBD2 may supply D (6 bases each). Germline V gene lookup returns CDR1 GTSNPN and CDR2 SVGIG (reference sequence). The CDR3 runs 15 residues. The ends were cut back, 0 bases at V and 3 bases at J, with 15 bases in the middle. The CDR3 loop is CAWSVGGRGIYEQYF. CDR3 DNA sequence: TGTGCCTGGAGTGTAGGGGGGCGAGGGATCTACGAGCAGTACTTC.

V gene TRBV6-2 or TRBV6-3 combines with J gene TRBJ1-1; weak D call: TRBD1 (6 bases). The CDR3 has 14 amino acids. The germline V gene encodes CDR1 MNHEY and CDR2 SVGEGT. Trimming removed 5 bases from V and 4 bases from J, with 14 bases in between. This CDR3 is CASSIRGEGTEAFF. DNA for the CDR3: TGTGCCAGCAGTATCAGGGGCGAGGGCACTGAAGCTTTCTTT.

This clonotype was seen repeatedly, ten times or more. CDR3 region: CASSPGWLSGNTIYF. The CDR3 DNA reads as TGTGCCAGCAGCCCCGGCTGGCTCTCTGGAAACACCATATATTTT. This chain connects TRBV28 to TRBJ1-3, with D unclear. CDR1 and CDR2 (germline): MDHEN, SYDVKM. Trimming removed 6 bases at V and 0 bases at J, with 12 bases between. The CDR3 is 15 amino acids.

This clonotype was detected ten times or more. The junction departs from germline at one end; a sequencing error may be responsible. V and J are TRBV6-4 and TRBJ1-1; 8 positions agree with TRBD1. This CDR3 is built from 17 residues. Looked up from germline, CDR1 is MRHNA and CDR2 is SNTAGT. The CDR3 protein is CASNHLQGAGVKTEAFF. The CDR3 DNA reads TGTGCCAGCAACCACCTCCAGGGGGCGGGGGTGAAGACTGAAGCTTTCTTT.

This clonotype has ten or more counts. The rearrangement uses TRBV3-1 and TRBJ2-7; 11 bases fit TRBD1. The CDR3 is made up of 18 amino acids. The ends lost 7 bases at V and 2 bases at J; junction bases unmatched: 16. From germline, CDR1 is LGHDT and CDR2 YNNKEL (reference sequence). Written as DNA, the CDR3 is TGTGCCAGCAACCTTGGGGACAGGGGGTTAGGGGTTACCTACGAGCAGTACTTC. Residues: CASNLGDRGLGVTYEQYF.

This clonotype was seen at least ten times. Here the CDR3 reads CASKASGINYGYTF. CDR3 nucleotides: TGTGCCAGCAAGGCAAGTGGAATCAACTATGGCTACACCTTC. The rearrangement links TRBV6-2 or TRBV6-3 to TRBJ1-2; the D is unclear. From germline, CDR1 is MNHEY and CDR2 SVGEGT. V dropped 7 bases and J dropped 2 bases, with 14 bases sitting between them. The CDR3 length is 14 residues.

This rearrangement joins TRBV12-3 or TRBV12-4 to TRBJ1-1; 8 nucleotides align to TRBD1. The CDR3 covers 14 residues. Germline trimming cut 2 bases from V and 4 bases from J; bases unmatched to any gene: 3. CDR3 coding DNA: TGTGCCAGCAGTTTACGCAGGGGGCTCACTGAAGCTTTCTTT. Protein: CASSLRRGLTEAFF.

This clonotype was seen ten or more times. The rearrangement links TRBV20-1 to TRBJ1-1; TRBD1 is a possible D gene (5 bases). Germline V lookup: CDR1 DFQATT, CDR2 SNEGSKA (reference sequence). Trimming removed 0 bases at V and 8 bases at J, with 10 bases between. The CDR3 loop spans 12 amino acids. In DNA, the CDR3 is TGCAGTGCTAGAGATGCGGGGGTAGAAGCTTTCTTT. Its protein is CSARDAGVEAFF.

This clonotype was recorded at least ten times. In DNA form, the CDR3 reads TGTGCCAGCAGCAAGTGGGGAGGCACGGACGAGCAGTACTTC. Translated: CASSKWGGTDEQYF. The V call is TRBV5-6, the J call TRBJ2-7, with D possibly being TRBD2 (6 bases). Germline lookup yields CDR1 SGHDT and CDR2 YYEEEE. Trimming stripped 4 bases from V and 5 bases from J, with 16 bases between. The CDR3 loop spans 14 amino acids.

This clonotype was seen many times. The chain recombines TRBV7-2 with TRBJ2-5; D is possibly TRBD1 (5 bases). The CDR3 runs to 14 residues. From germline, CDR1 is SGHTA and CDR2 FQGNSA. The V gene lost 6 bases and the J gene lost 2 bases, with 13 bases spanning the gap. The CDR3 here is CASSPKGLQETQYF. Here the CDR3 DNA reads TGTGCCAGCAGTCCGAAGGGGCTTCAAGAGACCCAGTACTTC.

In its sample, this clonotype was seen many times. This chain joins TRBV20-1 and TRBJ1-2; D perhaps matches TRBD1 (6 bases). The V gene's germline CDR1 is DFQATT and CDR2 SNEGSKA (reference sequence). The ends were cut back, 2 bases at V and 8 bases at J, with 24 bases in the middle. The CDR3 sequence is 16 residues long. CDR3: CSARTPGTMGRGGYTF. CDR3 nucleotides: TGCAGTGCTAGAACCCCCGGGACAATGGGTCGGGGCGGCTACACCTTC.

This clonotype was seen repeatedly, ten times or more. V usage is TRBV11-2 and J usage is TRBJ1-6; the D is unclear. CDR1 and CDR2 from the germline V gene are SGHAT and FQNNGV. CDR3 length: 14 residues. With 5 bases removed from V and 10 bases from J, the gap between germline ends came to 15 bases. CDR3 protein: CASSEPRVGSPLHF. CDR3 sequence (DNA): TGTGCCAGCAGCGAACCCCGGGTCGGATCACCCCTCCACTTT.

This clonotype came up many times. This chain's CDR3 is CAWSRDLGAAYEQYF. CDR3 nucleotide sequence: TGTGCCTGGAGCAGGGACTTGGGGGCGGCCTACGAGCAGTACTTC. The chain uses TRBV30 and TRBJ2-7, with D possibly being TRBD1 or TRBD2 (6 bases each). CDR3 length equals 15 residues. Trimming pared 3 bases from V and 2 bases from J, leaving 17 bases between. Germline assignment: CDR1 GTSNPN and CDR2 SVGIG (reference sequence).

In its sample, this clonotype was seen many times. This rearrangement joins TRBV7-2 to TRBJ2-5; D perhaps matches TRBD2 (6 bases). The CDR3 length is 13 residues. Germline CDR1 reads SGHTA; CDR2 reads FQGNSA. V shed 3 bases and J shed 4 bases, with 9 bases lying between them. This CDR3 is CASSFGGGETQYF. The CDR3 DNA follows: TGTGCCAGCAGCTTTGGGGGAGGAGAGACCCAGTACTTC.

This clonotype came up many times. The chain employs TRBV28 and TRBJ2-5, with 7 positions matching TRBD2. There are 17 residues in the CDR3. In germline, CDR1 is MDHEN, CDR2 SYDVKM. The V gene end was trimmed by 1 base and the J gene end by 3 bases; junction bases not matched to a gene: 11. CDR3 nucleotide sequence: TGTGCCAGCAGTTTATTGGTCCTTAGCGGGCCTAAAGAGACCCAGTACTTC. Its protein is CASSLLVLSGPKETQYF.

The rearrangement joins TRBV6-2 or TRBV6-3 to TRBJ1-5, with 10 bases aligning to TRBD1. V lost 5 bases to trimming and J lost 6 bases; unmatched junction nucleotides: 7. The germline V gene has CDR1 MNHEY and CDR2 SVGEGT. There are 15 residues in the CDR3. The CDR3 reads CASSAGTGARQPQHF. CDR3 nucleotides: TGTGCCAGCAGTGCCGGGACAGGGGCGCGTCAGCCCCAGCATTTT.

The sample holds many counts of this clonotype. This chain uses TRBV18 with TRBJ2-5; the D gene could be TRBD1 or TRBD2 (5 bases each). V lost 4 bases, J lost 4 bases, and 10 bases lay in between. Germline CDR1 reads KGHSH; CDR2 reads LQKENI. The CDR3 contains 13 residues. The CDR3: CASSRDRTETQYF. CDR3 DNA sequence: TGTGCCAGCTCACGGGACCGCACAGAGACCCAGTACTTC.

This clonotype occurred many times. The J gene is TRBJ2-2, the V gene TRBV7-2, with TRBD1 matching 9 bases. Losses at the gene ends were 4 bases for V and 4 bases for J; bases not matched to a gene: 7. CDR1 is SGHTA and CDR2 is FQGNSA in the germline V gene. This CDR3 region has 16 residues. The CDR3 reads CASSSNRGLGTGELFF. CDR3 bases: TGTGCCAGCAGCTCCAACAGGGGGCTGGGCACCGGGGAGCTGTTTTTT.

This clonotype was observed many times. The chain employs TRBV29-1 and TRBJ2-5; a possible D gene is TRBD2 (6 bases). Trimming took 4 bases from V and 2 from J, leaving 17 bases between them. The CDR3 covers 15 residues. Germline V gene sequence: CDR1 SQVTM, CDR2 ANQGSEA. The chain's CDR3 is CSVAGELGVQETQYF. Written as DNA, the CDR3 is TGCAGCGTTGCGGGGGAACTCGGGGTACAAGAGACCCAGTACTTC.

The CDR3 coding sequence is TGTGCCAGCAGGGCAGAAAGGACTTTTAACGACACTGAAGCTTTCTTT. Amino acid sequence: CASRAERTFNDTEAFF. V usage is TRBV6-2 or TRBV6-3 and J usage is TRBJ1-1, with D hard to call. The length of the CDR3 is 16 residues. V lost 6 bases, J lost 3 bases, and 20 bases lay in between. The germline CDR1 and CDR2 sequences are MNHEY and SVGEGT.